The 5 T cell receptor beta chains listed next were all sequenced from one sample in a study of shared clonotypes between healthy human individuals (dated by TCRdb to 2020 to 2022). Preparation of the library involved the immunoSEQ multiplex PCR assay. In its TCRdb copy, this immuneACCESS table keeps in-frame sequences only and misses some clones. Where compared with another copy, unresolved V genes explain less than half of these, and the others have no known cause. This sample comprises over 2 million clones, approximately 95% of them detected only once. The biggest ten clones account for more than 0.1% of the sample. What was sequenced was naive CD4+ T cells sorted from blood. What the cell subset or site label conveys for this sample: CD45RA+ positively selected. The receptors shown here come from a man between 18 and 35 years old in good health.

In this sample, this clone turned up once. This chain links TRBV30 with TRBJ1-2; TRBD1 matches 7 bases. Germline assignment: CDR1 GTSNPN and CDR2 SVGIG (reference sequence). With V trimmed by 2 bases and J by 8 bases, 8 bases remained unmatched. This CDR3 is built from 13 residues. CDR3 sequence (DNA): TGTGCCTGGAGTCGAGGGGGCGCAGGAGGCTACACCTTC. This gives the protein CAWSRGGAGGYTF. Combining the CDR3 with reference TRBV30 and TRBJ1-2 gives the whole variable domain SQTIHQWPATLVQPVGSPLSLECTVEGTSNPNLYWYRQAAGRGLQLLFYSVGIGQISSEVPQNLSASRPQDRQFILSSKKLLLSDSGFYLCAWSRGGAGGYTFGSGTRLTVV.

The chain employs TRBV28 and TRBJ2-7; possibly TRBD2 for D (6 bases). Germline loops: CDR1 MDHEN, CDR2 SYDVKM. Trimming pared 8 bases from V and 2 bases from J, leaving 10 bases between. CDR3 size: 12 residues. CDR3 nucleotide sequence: TGTGCCAGCCGTTCGGGGGCCTACGAGCAGTACTTC. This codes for CASRSGAYEQYF.

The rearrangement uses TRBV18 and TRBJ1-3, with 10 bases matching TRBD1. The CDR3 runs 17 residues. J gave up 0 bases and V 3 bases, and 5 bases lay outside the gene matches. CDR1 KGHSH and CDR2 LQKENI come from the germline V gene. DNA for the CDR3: TGTGCCAGCTCACCGGCGACAGGGGGCGACTCTGGAAACACCATATATTTT. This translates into CASSPATGGDSGNTIYF.

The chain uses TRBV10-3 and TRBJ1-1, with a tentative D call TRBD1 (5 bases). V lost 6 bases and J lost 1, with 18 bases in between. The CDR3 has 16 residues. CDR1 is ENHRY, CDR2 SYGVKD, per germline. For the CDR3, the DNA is TGTGCCATCAGCCTCAATTGGGGACTGTCGAACACTGAAGCTTTCTTT. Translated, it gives CAISLNWGLSNTEAFF.

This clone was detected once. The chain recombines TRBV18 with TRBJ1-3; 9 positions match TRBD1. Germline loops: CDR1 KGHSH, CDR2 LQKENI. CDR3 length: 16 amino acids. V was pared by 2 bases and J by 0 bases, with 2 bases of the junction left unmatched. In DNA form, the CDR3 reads TGTGCCAGCTCACCATGGGACAGGGCCTCTGGAAACACCATATATTTT. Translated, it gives CASSPWDRASGNTIYF.